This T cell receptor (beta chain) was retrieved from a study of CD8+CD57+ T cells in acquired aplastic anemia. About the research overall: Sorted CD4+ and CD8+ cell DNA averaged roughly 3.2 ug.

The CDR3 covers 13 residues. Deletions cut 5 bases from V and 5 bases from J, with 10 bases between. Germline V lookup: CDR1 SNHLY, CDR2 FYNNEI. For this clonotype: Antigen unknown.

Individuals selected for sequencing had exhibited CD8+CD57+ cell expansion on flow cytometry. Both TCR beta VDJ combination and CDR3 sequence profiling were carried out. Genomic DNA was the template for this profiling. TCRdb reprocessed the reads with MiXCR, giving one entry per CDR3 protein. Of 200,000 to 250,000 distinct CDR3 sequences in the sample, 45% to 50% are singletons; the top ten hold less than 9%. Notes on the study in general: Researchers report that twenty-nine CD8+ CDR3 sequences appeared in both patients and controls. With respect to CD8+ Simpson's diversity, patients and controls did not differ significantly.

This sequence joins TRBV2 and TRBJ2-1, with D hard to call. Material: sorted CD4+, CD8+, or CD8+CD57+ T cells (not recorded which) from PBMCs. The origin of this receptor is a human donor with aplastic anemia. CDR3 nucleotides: TGTGCCAGCAGTTTCCCAATAGACAATGAGCAGTTCTTC. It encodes CASSFPIDNEQFF.